This TCR beta chain was identified in a study of control samples from healthy donors and cancer patients. Libraries were prepared by immunoSEQ multiplex PCR; TCRdb keeps only in-frame clonotypes and omits some of them. The sample carries about 230,000 clones, over 75% recorded once. Germline-derived CDR1 and CDR2 are MNHEY and SVGAGI. This CDR3 contains 12 residues. Between the trimmed V and J ends, which lost 6 bases and 0 bases, there was a span of 3 bases. Sequencing was performed on PBMCs. The chain carries TRBV6-5 and TRBJ2-1; no clear D gene. The sequence came from a woman aged 55-70 years with lung cancer. The CDR3 loop reads CASRLSYNEQFF. In DNA, the CDR3 is TGTGCCAGCAGGCTCTCCTACAATGAGCAGTTCTTC.